This T cell receptor (beta chain) appears in the sequencing data of a study of shared clonotypes between healthy human individuals. To note about this clone: Its target is unknown.

The CDR3 has 15 amino acids. Germline V gene data show CDR1 as SNHLY and CDR2 as FYNNEI. Losses at the gene ends were 0 bases for V and 2 bases for J; bases not matched to a gene: 1. General study findings and limits: Across a handful of donors, naive CD4 shared around 5%, naive CD8 around 3.8%, memory CD4 about 2.5%, memory CD8 0.4%. Estimated richness values were generally larger in naive subsets than in memory subsets. Read depth was anticipated to influence clonotype sharing among donors.

The table came from immunoSEQ multiplex PCR; TCRdb's copy has only in-frame clones and leaves some out. The sample includes 2 million or so clones, approximately 95% of them seen just once. Positively selected for CCR7, the CD45RO-negative cells used as naive CD8 cells excluded terminally differentiated effector memory CD45RA+ cells. Everyone who donated was a Caucasian adult who lived in Nashville, Tennessee. The sequenced sample consisted of naive CD8+ T cells sorted from blood. The chain has TRBV2 and TRBJ1-3; TRBD1 aligns across 7 bases. The origin of this receptor is a man between 18 and 35 years old in good health. The CDR3 reads CASSEATGAGNTIYF. The CDR3 DNA reads as TGTGCCAGCAGTGAAGCAACAGGGGCTGGAAACACCATATATTTT.